This T cell receptor beta chain was documented in a study of blood T cell repertoires in COVID-19. Study overall: COVID-19 samples collected from the United States, Italy and Spain covered acute and convalescent phases.

TCRdb's copy holds only in-frame clones and misses some; the assay was immunoSEQ multiplex PCR. The sample records some 170,000 clones, roughly 87% being singletons. The CDR3 length is 15 residues. Germline-derived CDR1 and CDR2 are MNHEY and SMNVEV (reference sequence). Trimming at V came to 3 bases and at J to 0 bases, leaving 2 bases not matched to a gene. This receptor was obtained from a woman aged 70-85 years with acute or convalescent COVID-19. The sequencing input was peripheral blood. This sequence joins TRBV27 and TRBJ1-5; 7 bases align to TRBD1. Written as DNA, the CDR3 is TGTGCCAGCAGTTTTGAGGGGGCTAGCAATCAGCCCCAGCATTTT. Translation: CASSFEGASNQPQHF.